Sequencing of this T cell receptor beta chain was carried out in a study of type 1 regulatory T cells. A single record per CDR3 protein comes from TCRdb applying MiXCR to the reads. The sample gives over 14,000 distinct CDR3 sequences, approximately 15% of which show up once; 15% is in the top ten. This clonotype appeared many times. The antigen is not known. Germline V gene sequence: CDR1 SGHRS, CDR2 YFSETQ. The CDR3 totals 14 residues. Losses at the gene ends were 2 bases for V and 2 bases for J; bases not matched to a gene: 3. This receptor was obtained from a human donor in good health. The sequenced sample was cultured T cells, either the whole culture or a sorted T cell fraction (not recorded which). This rearrangement joins TRBV5-1 to TRBJ2-5; 7 nucleotides line up with TRBD2. The CDR3 loop is CASSFPSGQETQYF. DNA for the CDR3: TGCGCCAGCAGCTTCCCTAGCGGTCAAGAGACCCAGTACTTC.